This entry is about one T cell receptor (beta chain). The germline V gene has CDR1 LNHDA and CDR2 SQIVND (reference sequence). This CDR3 has 14 residues. Between the trimmed V and J ends, which lost 7 bases and 0 bases, there was a span of 13 bases. This table comes from immunoSEQ multiplex PCR, and its TCRdb copy is limited to in-frame clones, with some not included. The data contain over 100,000 clones, 90% to 95% of them singletons. This sample stems from a study of T cell responses to AZD1222 COVID-19 vaccine. The chain joins TRBV19 to TRBJ2-7, with no clear D. The specimen comprised peripheral blood, sampled on day 0 of AZD1222 vaccination. The clonotype originates from an adult in good health. CDR3 amino acids: CASTLTASSYEQYF. CDR3 bases: TGTGCCAGTACCCTGACGGCTTCCTCCTACGAGCAGTACTTC. Drawing the rest from reference TRBV19 and TRBJ2-7, the complete variable domain is DGGITQSPKYLFRKEGQNVTLSCEQNLNHDAMYWYRQDPGQGLRLIYYSQIVNDFQKGDIAEGYSVSREKKESFPLTVTSAQKNPTAFYLCASTLTASSYEQYFGPGTRLTVT.